This T cell receptor (beta chain) is from a study of post-analysis software for immune sequencing data. Whole-study findings and limits: A few TRBV segments were significantly more frequent in patients than in controls. TRBV5-6, TRBV5-1 and TRBV20-1 were among these segments.

The CDR3 extends over 14 amino acids. The V and J ends lost 3 bases and 2 bases respectively, with 10 bases between them. Germline V gives CDR1 SGHVS, CDR2 FNYEAQ. A remark on this clonotype: Its antigen is undetermined.

Unique molecular identifiers were present in the TCR beta cDNA libraries. TCRdb processed the PCR reads anew with MiXCR; each CDR3 protein has one entry. The repertoire holds 380,000 or so distinct CDR3 sequences, 30% to 45% seen once, with around an eighth in the top ten. Sequencing used blood. The source is a girl aged 10-17 years with multiple sclerosis. This chain links TRBV7-6 with TRBJ1-1; D is possibly TRBD1 (6 bases). CDR3 sequence reads: CASSFGGVNTEAFF. For the CDR3, the DNA is TGTGCCAGCAGCTTCGGGGGCGTCAACACTGAAGCTTTCTTT.